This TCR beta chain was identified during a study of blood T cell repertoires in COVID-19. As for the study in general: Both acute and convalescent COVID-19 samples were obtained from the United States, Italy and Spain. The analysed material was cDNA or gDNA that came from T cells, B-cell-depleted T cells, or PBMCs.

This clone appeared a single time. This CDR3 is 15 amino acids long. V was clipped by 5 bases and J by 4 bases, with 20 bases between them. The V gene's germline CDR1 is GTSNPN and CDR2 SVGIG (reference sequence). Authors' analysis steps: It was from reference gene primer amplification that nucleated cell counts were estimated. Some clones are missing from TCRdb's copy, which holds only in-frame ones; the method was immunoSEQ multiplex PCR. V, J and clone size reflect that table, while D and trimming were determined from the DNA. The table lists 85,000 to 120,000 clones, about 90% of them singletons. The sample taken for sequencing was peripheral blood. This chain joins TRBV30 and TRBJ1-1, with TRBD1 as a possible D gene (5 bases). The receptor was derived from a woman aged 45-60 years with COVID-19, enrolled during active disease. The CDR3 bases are TGTGCCTGGTTAATCACAGGCTTTGTGGGCACTGAAGCTTTCTTT. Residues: CAWLITGFVGTEAFF.